This is a list of T cell receptor beta chains from one sample in a study of cytomegalovirus exposure and HLA in healthy donors. Some clones are missing from TCRdb's copy, which holds only in-frame ones; the method was immunoSEQ multiplex PCR. The table lists under 200,000 clones, around 68% of them singletons. Sequencing input: PBMCs. The receptors come from a man aged 45-60 years in good health and CMV-seronegative. Both conserved end residues are part of each CDR3. A D gene is named only where the DNA matches it firmly. Clone size is not always given. Where it is, it says once, few, many or a class for expanded clones.

TRBV6-1	.	TRBJ1-5	TRBD1	CASNTDRGNQPQHF	TGTGCCAGCAATACGGACAGGGGCAATCAGCCCCAGCATTTT
TRBV4-1	.	TRBJ1-1	TRBD1	CASSQGRGIVTEAFF	TGCGCCAGCAGCCAGGGCAGGGGGATCGTCACTGAAGCTTTCTTT
TRBV6-4	.	TRBJ2-1	.	CASSDSGRSSYNEQFF	TGTGCCAGCAGTGACTCGGGGCGGAGCTCCTACAATGAGCAGTTCTTC
TRBV2	.	TRBJ2-7	.	CASRGRGGLIYEQYF	TGTGCCAGCAGGGGGAGGGGGGGACTAATCTACGAGCAGTACTTC
TRBV7-8	few	TRBJ2-4	.	CASTTRVGNIQYF	TGTGCCAGCACCACCAGGGTCGGAAACATTCAGTACTTC
TRBV7-2	.	TRBJ2-3	.	CASSLTGAGNTQYF	TGTGCCAGCAGCTTAACGGGCGCAGGGAATACGCAGTATTTT
TRBV5-5	.	TRBJ2-7	TRBD1	CASSWGTGSYEQYF	TGTGCCAGCAGCTGGGGGACAGGGTCATACGAGCAGTACTTC
TRBV6-4	.	TRBJ1-1	TRBD1	CASRRNLRDRLIQEAAFF	TGTGCCAGCAGGAGAAATCTCAGGGACAGGTTAATCCAGGAAGCAGCTTTCTTT
TRBV27	few	TRBJ1-1	.	CASLTNPGKKAFF	TGTGCCAGCCTTACCAACCCGGGGAAGAAAGCTTTCTTT
TRBV4-2	few	TRBJ2-7	.	CASTQESGMAYEQYF	TGTGCCAGCACCCAGGAGAGCGGTATGGCCTACGAGCAGTACTTC
TRBV7-9	.	TRBJ2-3	TRBD2	CASSFPERGLAGDTDTQYF	TGTGCCAGCAGCTTTCCAGAGCGAGGACTAGCGGGGGACACAGATACGCAGTATTTT
TRBV25-1	few	TRBJ1-6	TRBD1	CASSGPGQATSPLHF	TGTGCCAGCAGTGGTCCGGGACAGGCGACTTCACCCCTCCACTTT
TRBV6-1	.	TRBJ2-7	TRBD1	CASIEIGQGFSYEQYF	TGTGCCAGCATTGAAATAGGACAGGGTTTTTCCTACGAGCAGTACTTC
TRBV4-1	.	TRBJ1-5	TRBD1	CASSQVGIGTGGLGQHF	TGCGCCAGCAGCCAAGTAGGCATAGGGACAGGGGGCTTAGGCCAGCATTTT
TRBV7-9	.	TRBJ2-5	TRBD2	CVSSLGGTSGETQYF	TGTGTCAGCAGCTTAGGCGGGACTAGCGGGGAGACCCAGTACTTC
TRBV5-1	.	TRBJ1-2	TRBD1	CASSSTSTGIYGYTF	TGCGCCAGCAGCTCCACCTCGACAGGGATCTATGGCTACACCTTC
TRBV5-1	.	TRBJ1-3	TRBD1	CASRQGSGNTIYF	TGCGCCAGCCGACAGGGCTCTGGAAACACCATATATTTT
TRBV9	once	TRBJ1-1	.	CASSPPHRNQNTEAFF	TGTGCCAGCAGCCCCCCCCACAGAAATCAGAACACTGAAGCTTTCTTT
TRBV28	.	TRBJ2-1	.	CASSGLSSSYNEQFF	TGTGCCAGCAGCGGACTCTCGAGCTCCTACAATGAGCAGTTCTTC
TRBV2	.	TRBJ2-1	.	CASRPGEGSYNEQFF	TGTGCCAGCCGGCCAGGGGAGGGCTCCTACAATGAGCAGTTCTTC
TRBV4-1	.	TRBJ2-5	.	CASSQFGGSGETQYF	TGCGCCAGCAGCCAGTTCGGAGGATCCGGAGAGACCCAGTACTTC
TRBV29-1	.	TRBJ2-1	TRBD2	CSAVRGGYNEQFF	TGCAGCGCCGTACGGGGGGGGTACAATGAGCAGTTCTTC
TRBV27	.	TRBJ2-7	TRBD1	CASSLVGTGVNHEQYF	TGTGCCAGCAGTTTAGTGGGTACAGGGGTTAACCACGAGCAGTACTTC
TRBV6-5	.	TRBJ2-7	.	CASSHNYEQYF	TGTGCCAGCAGTCACAACTACGAGCAGTACTTC
TRBV28	.	TRBJ1-5	.	CASSVPDTGRRQPQHF	TGTGCCAGCAGTGTACCGGACACAGGGCGCAGGCAGCCCCAGCATTTT
TRBV12-5	.	TRBJ2-2	.	CASGLRETGELFF	TGTGCTAGTGGTTTACGGGAAACCGGGGAGCTGTTTTTT
TRBV7-3	once	TRBJ2-2	TRBD1	CASSSAGQATTGELFF	TGTGCCAGCAGCTCCGCGGGACAGGCTACTACCGGGGAGCTGTTTTTT
TRBV28	.	TRBJ2-7	TRBD1	CASSTYGQGAHEQYF	TGTGCCAGCAGTACGTATGGACAGGGGGCACACGAGCAGTACTTC
TRBV5-4	few	TRBJ1-1	.	CASSPRQNMNTEAFF	TGTGCCAGCAGCCCTCGACAGAATATGAACACTGAAGCTTTCTTT
TRBV19	few	TRBJ1-3	TRBD1	CASSMGQAFSGNTIYF	TGTGCCAGTAGTATGGGACAGGCGTTCTCTGGAAACACCATATATTTT
TRBV4-1	.	TRBJ1-5	.	CASSQVSGQPQHF	TGCGCCAGCAGCCAAGTTTCAGGACAGCCCCAGCATTTT
TRBV7-8	.	TRBJ2-7	.	CASSLGRSSYEQYF	TGTGCCAGCAGCTTAGGGCGGAGCTCCTACGAGCAGTACTTC
TRBV7-2	few	TRBJ2-5	TRBD1	CASSLGPKRQGAGETQYF	TGTGCCAGCAGCTTAGGTCCTAAGCGACAGGGGGCAGGAGAGACCCAGTACTTC
TRBV29-1	.	TRBJ1-2	.	CSVGVGYTF	TGCAGCGTTGGAGTGGGCTACACCTTC
TRBV4-3	.	TRBJ2-7	TRBD2	CASSQVGTSGGYEQYF	TGCGCCAGCAGCCAAGTCGGGACTAGCGGGGGCTACGAGCAGTACTTC
TRBV27	.	TRBJ2-1	.	CASRVLNQLHNEQFF	TGTGCCAGCAGGGTCTTGAACCAACTCCACAATGAGCAGTTCTTC
TRBV11-3	few	TRBJ2-5	TRBD2	CASSRSGAETQYF	TGTGCCAGCAGTCGCAGCGGGGCAGAGACCCAGTACTTC
TRBV7-9	.	TRBJ2-3	.	CASSLATDTDTQYF	TGTGCCAGCAGCTTAGCGACAGACACAGATACGCAGTATTTT
TRBV7-8	once	TRBJ2-7	TRBD2	CASSYSGGSLREQYF	TGTGCCAGCAGCTATAGCGGGGGGTCCCTTCGGGAGCAGTACTTC
TRBV28	.	TRBJ1-5	.	CASSFRRATSNQPQHF	TGTGCCAGCAGTTTTCGCAGGGCGACAAGCAATCAGCCCCAGCATTTT
TRBV29-1	.	TRBJ2-7	TRBD1	CSVTGTGINEQYF	TGCAGCGTGACCGGGACAGGGATTAACGAGCAGTACTTC
TRBV5-1	few	TRBJ2-2	.	CASSFPGTRSGTGELFF	TGCGCCAGCAGCTTTCCCGGGACTCGATCTGGCACCGGGGAGCTGTTTTTT
TRBV5-4	.	TRBJ1-1	.	CASSLPGSATEAFF	TGTGCCAGCAGCTTGCCGGGGTCTGCCACTGAAGCTTTCTTT
TRBV29-1	few	TRBJ2-2	.	CSGGGNTGELFF	TGCAGCGGTGGCGGTAACACCGGGGAGCTGTTTTTT
TRBV5-1	.	TRBJ2-6	.	CASSGGQPSGANVLTF	TGCGCCAGCAGCGGCGGACAGCCCTCTGGGGCCAACGTCCTGACTTTC
TRBV6-1	.	TRBJ1-2	.	CASSERPGKDYGYTF	TGTGCCAGCAGTGAGCGTCCGGGAAAGGACTATGGCTACACCTTC